This T cell receptor (beta chain) was captured by sequencing in a study of CD8+ T cells in alopecia areata. Findings and caveats of the study: Many expanded lesional clones persisted in scalp and blood during tofacitinib.

Treatment given: oral pan-JAK inhibitor, 5-10 mg twice daily. This clone was counted between two and nine times. Its cognate antigen is unknown. The sequencing template was cDNA reverse transcribed from extracted RNA. TCRdb's copy holds only in-frame clones and misses some; the assay was immunoSEQ multiplex PCR. The sample includes around 200,000 clones, around 65% of them seen just once. The germline V gene has CDR1 SGHDT and CDR2 YYEEEE. The V end lost 5 bases, the J end lost 1 base, and 12 bases lay between the germline ends. The CDR3 totals 15 residues. The sequence derives from a human donor with alopecia areata. This sequence joins TRBV5-6 and TRBJ2-2; D is possibly TRBD2 (6 bases). The specimen was CD4+ T cells sorted from blood, collected at week 4, from a patient treated with tofacitinib. DNA of the CDR3: TGTGCCAGCAGGGAAGGGACTGGGAACACCGGGGAGCTGTTTTTT. Amino acids: CASREGTGNTGELFF.